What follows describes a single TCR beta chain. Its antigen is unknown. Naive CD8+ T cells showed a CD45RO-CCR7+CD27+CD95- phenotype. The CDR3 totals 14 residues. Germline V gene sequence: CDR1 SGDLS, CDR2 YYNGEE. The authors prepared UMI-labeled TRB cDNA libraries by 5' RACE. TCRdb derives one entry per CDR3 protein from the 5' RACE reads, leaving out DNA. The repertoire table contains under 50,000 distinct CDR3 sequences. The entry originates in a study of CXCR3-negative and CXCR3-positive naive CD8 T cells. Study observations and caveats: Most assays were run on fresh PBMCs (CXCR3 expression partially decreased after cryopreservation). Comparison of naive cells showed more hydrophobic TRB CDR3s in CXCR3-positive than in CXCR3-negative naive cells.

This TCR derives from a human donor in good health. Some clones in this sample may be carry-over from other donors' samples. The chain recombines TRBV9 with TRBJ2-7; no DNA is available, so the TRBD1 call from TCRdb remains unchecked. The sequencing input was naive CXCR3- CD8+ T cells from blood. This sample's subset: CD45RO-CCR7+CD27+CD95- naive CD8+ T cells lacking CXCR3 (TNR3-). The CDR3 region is CASSVDVVGDEQYF.